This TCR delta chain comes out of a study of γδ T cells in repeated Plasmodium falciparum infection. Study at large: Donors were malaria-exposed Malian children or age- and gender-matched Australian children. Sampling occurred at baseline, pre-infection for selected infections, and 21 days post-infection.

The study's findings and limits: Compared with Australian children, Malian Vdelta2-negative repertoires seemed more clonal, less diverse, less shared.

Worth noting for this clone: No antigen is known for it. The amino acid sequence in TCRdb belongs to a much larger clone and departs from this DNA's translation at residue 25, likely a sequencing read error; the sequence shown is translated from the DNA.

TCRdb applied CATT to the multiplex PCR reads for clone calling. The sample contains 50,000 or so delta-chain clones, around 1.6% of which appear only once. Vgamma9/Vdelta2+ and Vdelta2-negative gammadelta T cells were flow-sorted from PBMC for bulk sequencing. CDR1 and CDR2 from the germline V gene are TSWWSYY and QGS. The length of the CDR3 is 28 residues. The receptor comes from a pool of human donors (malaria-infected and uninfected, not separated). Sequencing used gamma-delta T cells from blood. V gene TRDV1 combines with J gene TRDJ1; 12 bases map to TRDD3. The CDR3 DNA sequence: TGTGCTCTTGGGGAACTAGTCTCAAATGGCCTCGCCTCGAACACTGGGGGATACCCCCTTTGGACCACCGATAACCTCATCTTT. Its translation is CALGELVSNGLASNTGGYPLWTTDNLIF.